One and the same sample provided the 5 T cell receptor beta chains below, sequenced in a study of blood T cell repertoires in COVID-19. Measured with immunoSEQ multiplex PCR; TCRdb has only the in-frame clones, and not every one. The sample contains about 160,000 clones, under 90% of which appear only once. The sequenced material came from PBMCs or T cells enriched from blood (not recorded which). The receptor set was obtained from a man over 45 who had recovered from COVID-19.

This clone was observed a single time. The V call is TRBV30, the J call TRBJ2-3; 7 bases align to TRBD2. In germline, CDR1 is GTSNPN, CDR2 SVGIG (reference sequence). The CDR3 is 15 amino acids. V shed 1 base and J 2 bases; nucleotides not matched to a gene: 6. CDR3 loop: CAWSGTSVHTDTQYF. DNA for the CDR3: TGTGCCTGGAGTGGGACTAGTGTACACACAGATACGCAGTATTTT.

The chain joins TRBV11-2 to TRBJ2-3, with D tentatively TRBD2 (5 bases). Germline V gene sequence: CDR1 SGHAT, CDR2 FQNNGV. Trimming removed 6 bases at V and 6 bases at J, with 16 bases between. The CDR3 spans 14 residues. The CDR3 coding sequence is TGTGCCAGCAGTAGAAATAGCGTTCGGGATACGCAGTATTTT. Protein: CASSRNSVRDTQYF.

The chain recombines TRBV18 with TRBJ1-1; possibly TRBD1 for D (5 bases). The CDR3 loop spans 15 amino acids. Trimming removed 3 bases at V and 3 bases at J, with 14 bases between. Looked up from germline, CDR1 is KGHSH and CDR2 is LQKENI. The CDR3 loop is CASSPTQGVYTEAFF. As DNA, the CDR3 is TGTGCCAGCTCACCGACCCAGGGTGTCTACACTGAAGCTTTCTTT.

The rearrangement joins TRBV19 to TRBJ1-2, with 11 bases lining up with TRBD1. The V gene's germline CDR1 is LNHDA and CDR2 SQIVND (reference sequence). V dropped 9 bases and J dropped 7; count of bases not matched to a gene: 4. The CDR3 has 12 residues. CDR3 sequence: CARDRGHRGYTF. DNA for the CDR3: TGTGCCAGGGACAGGGGGCATCGTGGCTACACCTTC.

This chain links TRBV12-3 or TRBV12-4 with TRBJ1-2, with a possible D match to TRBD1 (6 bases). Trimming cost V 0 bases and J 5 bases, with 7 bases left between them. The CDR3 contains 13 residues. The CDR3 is CASSLATGYGYTF. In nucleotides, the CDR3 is TGTGCCAGCAGTTTAGCGACAGGTTATGGCTACACCTTC.